This entry describes one T cell receptor (beta chain). Its specificity is not known. This sample was taken from a study of shared clonotypes between healthy human individuals. Study-wide results and caveats: Sampling included only blood; tissue repertoires likely differ.

The CDR3 consists of 14 residues. V lost 6 bases and J 7 bases, leaving 15 bases between the germline ends. Germline V gene sequence: CDR1 SNHLY, CDR2 FYNNEI. PCR replicates from unsorted PBMC used around 300 ng DNA, and this amount was some 30,000 T cell genomes. Profiling relied on immunoSEQ multiplex PCR, and the TCRdb table lists in-frame clones only, not all of them. The sample has fewer than 650,000 clones; about 79% are singletons. Each sample came from a Caucasian adult donor living in Nashville, Tennessee. The receptor's source is a woman aged 40 to 49 in good health. Some clones in this sample may be carry-over from other donors' samples. The chain is built from TRBV2 and TRBJ1-4; no clear D. Sequencing used PBMCs. The CDR3 sequence: CASRREAMGEKLFF. In DNA form, the CDR3 reads TGTGCCAGCAGGAGGGAGGCAATGGGTGAAAAACTGTTTTTT.